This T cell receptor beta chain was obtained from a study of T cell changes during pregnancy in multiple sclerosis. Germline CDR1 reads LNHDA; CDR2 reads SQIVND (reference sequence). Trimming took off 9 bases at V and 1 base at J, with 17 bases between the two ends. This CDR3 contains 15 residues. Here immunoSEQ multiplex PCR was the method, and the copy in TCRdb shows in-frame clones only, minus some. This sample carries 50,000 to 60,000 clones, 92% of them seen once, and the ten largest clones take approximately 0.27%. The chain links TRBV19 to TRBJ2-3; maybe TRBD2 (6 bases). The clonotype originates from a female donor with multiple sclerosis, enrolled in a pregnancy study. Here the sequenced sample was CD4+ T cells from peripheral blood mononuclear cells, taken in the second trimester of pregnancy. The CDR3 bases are TGTGCCAGCTCGGTGGGCTTAGCGGGCACAGATACGCAGTATTTT. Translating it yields CASSVGLAGTDTQYF.